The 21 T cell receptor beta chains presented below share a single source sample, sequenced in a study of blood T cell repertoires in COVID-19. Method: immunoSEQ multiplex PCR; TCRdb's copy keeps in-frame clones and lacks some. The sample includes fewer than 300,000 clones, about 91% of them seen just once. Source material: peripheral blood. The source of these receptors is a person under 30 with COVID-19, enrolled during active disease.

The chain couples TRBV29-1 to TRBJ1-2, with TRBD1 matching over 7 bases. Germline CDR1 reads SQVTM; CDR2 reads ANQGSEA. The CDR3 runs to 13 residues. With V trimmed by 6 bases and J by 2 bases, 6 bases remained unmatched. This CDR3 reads CSVNTGVNYGYTF. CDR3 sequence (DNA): TGCAGCGTAAACACAGGGGTCAACTATGGCTACACCTTC.

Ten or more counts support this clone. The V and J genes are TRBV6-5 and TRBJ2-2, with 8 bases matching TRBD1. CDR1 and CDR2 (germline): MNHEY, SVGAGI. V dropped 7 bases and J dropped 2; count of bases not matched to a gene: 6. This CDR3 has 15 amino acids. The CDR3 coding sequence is TGTGCCAGCAATGGGCAGGGGGCTAACACCGGGGAGCTGTTTTTT. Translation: CASNGQGANTGELFF.

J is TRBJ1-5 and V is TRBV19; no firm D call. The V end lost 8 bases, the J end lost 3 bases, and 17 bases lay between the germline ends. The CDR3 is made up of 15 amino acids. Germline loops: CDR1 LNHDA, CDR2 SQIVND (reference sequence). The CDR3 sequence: CASQKGGRYNQPQHF. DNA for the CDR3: TGTGCCAGTCAAAAGGGAGGGAGGTACAATCAGCCCCAGCATTTT.

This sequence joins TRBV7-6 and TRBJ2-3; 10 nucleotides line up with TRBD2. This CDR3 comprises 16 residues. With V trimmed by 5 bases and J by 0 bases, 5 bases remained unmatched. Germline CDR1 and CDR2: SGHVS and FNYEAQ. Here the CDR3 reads CASSVLAGGSTDTQYF. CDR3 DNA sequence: TGTGCCAGCAGCGTTTTAGCGGGAGGAAGCACAGATACGCAGTATTTT.

CDR3 region: CASSDERRNTGELFF. For the CDR3, the DNA is TGTGCCAGCAGTGATGAGAGAAGGAACACCGGGGAGCTGTTTTTT. This chain links TRBV2 with TRBJ2-2; D unclear. The CDR3 loop spans 15 amino acids. Between the trimmed V and J ends, which lost 3 bases and 1 base, there was a span of 9 bases. Germline V gives CDR1 SNHLY, CDR2 FYNNEI.

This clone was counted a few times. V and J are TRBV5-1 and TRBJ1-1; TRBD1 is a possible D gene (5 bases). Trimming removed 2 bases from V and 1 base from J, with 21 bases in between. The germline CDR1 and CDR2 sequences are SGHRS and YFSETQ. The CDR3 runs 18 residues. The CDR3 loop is CASSLGSRERVTNTEAFF. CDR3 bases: TGCGCCAGCAGCTTAGGATCCAGGGAACGAGTGACGAACACTGAAGCTTTCTTT. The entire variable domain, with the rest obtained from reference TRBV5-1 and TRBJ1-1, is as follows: KAGVTQTPRYLIKTRGQQVTLSCSPISGHRSVSWYQQTPGQGLQFLFEYFSETQRNKGNFPGRFSGRQFSNSRSEMNVSTLELGDSALYLCASSLGSRERVTNTEAFFGQGTRLTVV.

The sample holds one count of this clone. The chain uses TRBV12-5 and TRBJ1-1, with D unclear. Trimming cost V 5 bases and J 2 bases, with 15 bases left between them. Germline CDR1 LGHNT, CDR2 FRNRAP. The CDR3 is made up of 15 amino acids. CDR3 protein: CASGVGPSFNTEAFF. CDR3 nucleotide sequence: TGTGCTAGTGGTGTGGGTCCTTCTTTTAACACTGAAGCTTTCTTT.

The CDR3 DNA is TGTGCCAGTAGTACCAATTCGGACATTGGTGAGCAGTTCTTC. Protein sequence: CASSTNSDIGEQFF. The chain joins TRBV19 to TRBJ2-1; weak D call: TRBD1 (5 bases). The CDR3 extends over 14 amino acids. V was shortened by 4 bases and J by 9 bases, with 16 bases between the two germline ends. Per the germline V gene, CDR1 is LNHDA and CDR2 is SQIVND (reference sequence).

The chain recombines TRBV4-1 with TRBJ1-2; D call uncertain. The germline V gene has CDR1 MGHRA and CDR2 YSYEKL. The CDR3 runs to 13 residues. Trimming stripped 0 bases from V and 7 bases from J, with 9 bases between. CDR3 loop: CASSQERGGGYTF. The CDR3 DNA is TGCGCCAGCAGCCAAGAAAGAGGAGGTGGCTACACCTTC.

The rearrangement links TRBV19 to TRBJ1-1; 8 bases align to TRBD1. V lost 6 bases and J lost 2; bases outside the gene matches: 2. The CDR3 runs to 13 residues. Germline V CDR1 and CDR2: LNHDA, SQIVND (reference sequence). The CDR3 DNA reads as TGTGCCAGTAGCGACAGGGGAAACACTGAAGCTTTCTTT. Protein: CASSDRGNTEAFF.

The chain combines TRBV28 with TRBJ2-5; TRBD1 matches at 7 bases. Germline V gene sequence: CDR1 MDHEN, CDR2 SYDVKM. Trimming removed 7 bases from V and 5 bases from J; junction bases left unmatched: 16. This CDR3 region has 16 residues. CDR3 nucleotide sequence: TGTGCCAGCAAGGGGCCCACAGGGGCCTCTGGGGAGACCCAGTACTTC. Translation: CASKGPTGASGETQYF.

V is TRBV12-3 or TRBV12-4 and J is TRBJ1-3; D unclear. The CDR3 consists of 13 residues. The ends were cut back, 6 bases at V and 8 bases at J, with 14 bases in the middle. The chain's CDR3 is CASRLFVSDTIYF. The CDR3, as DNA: TGTGCCAGCAGGCTGTTTGTATCGGACACCATATATTTT.

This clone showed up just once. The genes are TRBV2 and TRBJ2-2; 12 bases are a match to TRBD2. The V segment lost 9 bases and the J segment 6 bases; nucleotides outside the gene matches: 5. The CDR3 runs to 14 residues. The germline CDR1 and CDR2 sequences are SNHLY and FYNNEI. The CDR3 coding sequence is TGTGCCAGGAGACTAGCGGGAGTTGCCGGGGAGCTGTTTTTT. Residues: CARRLAGVAGELFF.

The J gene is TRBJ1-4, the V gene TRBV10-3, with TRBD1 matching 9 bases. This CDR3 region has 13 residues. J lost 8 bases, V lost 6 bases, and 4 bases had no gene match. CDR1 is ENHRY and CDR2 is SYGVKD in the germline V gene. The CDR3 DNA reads TGTGCCATCAGGGGGGACAGGGAAGAAAAACTGTTTTTT. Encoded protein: CAIRGDREEKLFF.

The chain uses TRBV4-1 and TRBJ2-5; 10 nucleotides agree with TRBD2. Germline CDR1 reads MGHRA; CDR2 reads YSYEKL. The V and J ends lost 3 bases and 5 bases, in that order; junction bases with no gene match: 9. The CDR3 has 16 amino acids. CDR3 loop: CASSHRAGGLGETQYF. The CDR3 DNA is TGCGCCAGCAGCCACAGAGCGGGAGGGCTCGGGGAGACCCAGTACTTC.

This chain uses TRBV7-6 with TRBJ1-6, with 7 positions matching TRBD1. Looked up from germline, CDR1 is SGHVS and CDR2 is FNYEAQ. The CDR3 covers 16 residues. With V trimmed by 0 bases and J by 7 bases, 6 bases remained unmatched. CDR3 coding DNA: TGTGCCAGCAGCTTAGCGTACAGGGGAATCAATTCACCCCTCCACTTT. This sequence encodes CASSLAYRGINSPLHF.

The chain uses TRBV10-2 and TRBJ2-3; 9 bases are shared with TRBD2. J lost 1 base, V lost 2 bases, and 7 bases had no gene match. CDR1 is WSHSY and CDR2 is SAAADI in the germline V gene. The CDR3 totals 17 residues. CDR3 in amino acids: CASSEAKTSGRTDTQYF. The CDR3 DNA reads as TGCGCCAGCAGTGAGGCCAAGACTAGCGGACGCACAGATACGCAGTATTTT.

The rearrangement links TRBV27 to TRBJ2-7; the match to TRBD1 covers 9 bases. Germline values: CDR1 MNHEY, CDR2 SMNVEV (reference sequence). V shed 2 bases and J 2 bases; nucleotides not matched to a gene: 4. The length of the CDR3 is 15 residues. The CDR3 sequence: CASSLGTGLAYEQYF. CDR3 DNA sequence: TGTGCCAGCAGTTTAGGGACAGGGCTGGCCTACGAGCAGTACTTC.

CDR3 bases: TGTGCCAGCAGCTTAAGGGCAGGGCCCTACGAGCAGTACTTC. Its protein is CASSLRAGPYEQYF. This sequence joins TRBV7-9 and TRBJ2-7; TRBD1 might be the D (5 bases). Germline V gene data show CDR1 as SEHNR and CDR2 as FQNEAQ (reference sequence). The CDR3 loop spans 14 amino acids. V lost 2 bases, J lost 2 bases, and 10 bases lay in between.

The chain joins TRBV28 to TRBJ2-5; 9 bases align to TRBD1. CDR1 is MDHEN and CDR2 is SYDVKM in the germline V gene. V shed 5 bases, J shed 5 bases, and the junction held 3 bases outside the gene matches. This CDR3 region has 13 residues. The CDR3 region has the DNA TGTGCCAGCAGTGGGACAGGGTTTGAGACCCAGTACTTC. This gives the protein CASSGTGFETQYF.

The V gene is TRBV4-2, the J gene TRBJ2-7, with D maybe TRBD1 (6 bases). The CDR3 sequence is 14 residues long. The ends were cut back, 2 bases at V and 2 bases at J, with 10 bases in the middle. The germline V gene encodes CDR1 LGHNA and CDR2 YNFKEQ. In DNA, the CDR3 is TGTGCCAGCAGCCAAAGGGACACAGCCTACGAGCAGTACTTC. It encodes CASSQRDTAYEQYF.